This T cell receptor beta chain is from a study of shared T cell receptors in the human thymus. TCRdb's table, derived via immunoSEQ multiplex PCR, lists solely in-frame clones and lacks some. The sample holds around 67,000 clones, 90% to 95% seen once. Per the germline V gene, CDR1 is SEHNR and CDR2 is FQNEAQ (reference sequence). The CDR3 extends over 11 amino acids. The chain recombines TRBV7-9 with TRBJ2-7; 7 nucleotides agree with TRBD1. Sequenced: thymocytes. The sequence was obtained from a human donor. The CDR3 nucleotides read TGTGCAACCCAGGGGGTCTACGAGCAGTACTTC. It encodes CATQGVYEQYF.